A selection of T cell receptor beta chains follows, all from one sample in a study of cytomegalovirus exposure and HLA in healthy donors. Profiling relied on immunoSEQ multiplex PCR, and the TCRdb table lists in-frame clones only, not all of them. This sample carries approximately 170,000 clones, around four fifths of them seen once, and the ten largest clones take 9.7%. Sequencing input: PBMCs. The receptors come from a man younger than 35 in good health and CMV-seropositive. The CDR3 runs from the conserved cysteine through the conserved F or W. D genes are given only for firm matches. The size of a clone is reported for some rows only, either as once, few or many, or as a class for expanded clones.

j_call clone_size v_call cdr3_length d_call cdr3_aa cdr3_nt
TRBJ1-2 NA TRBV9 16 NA CASSTGVAGARDGYTF TGTGCCAGCAGCACTGGGGTGGCAGGGGCTCGGGATGGCTACACCTTC
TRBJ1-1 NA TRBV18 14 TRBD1 CASSPRQGSTEAFF TGTGCCAGCTCACCCCGACAGGGGAGCACTGAAGCTTTCTTT
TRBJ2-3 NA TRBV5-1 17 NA CASSLPLAGASTDTQYF TGCGCCAGCAGCCTACCTCTGGCAGGGGCTAGCACAGATACGCAGTATTTT
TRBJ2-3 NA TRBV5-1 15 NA CASSLWGVSTDTQYF TGCGCCAGCAGCTTGTGGGGGGTAAGCACAGATACGCAGTATTTT
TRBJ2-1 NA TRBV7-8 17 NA CASSLVDETPMDNEQFF TGTGCCAGCAGCTTAGTTGATGAGACTCCGATGGACAATGAGCAGTTCTTC
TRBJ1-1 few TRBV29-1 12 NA CSVPLGGTEAFF TGCAGCGTCCCATTGGGGGGCACTGAAGCTTTCTTT
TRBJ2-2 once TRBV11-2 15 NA CASSLVALHTGELFF TGTGCCAGCAGCTTAGTTGCCCTACACACCGGGGAGCTGTTTTTT
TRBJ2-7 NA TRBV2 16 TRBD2 CASSEVWTSGEYEQYF TGTGCCAGCAGTGAAGTATGGACTAGTGGGGAATACGAGCAGTACTTC
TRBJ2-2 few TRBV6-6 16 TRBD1 CASSYPTGGVAGELFF TGTGCCAGCAGTTACCCGACAGGGGGAGTCGCCGGGGAGCTGTTTTTT
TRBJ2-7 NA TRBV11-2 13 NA CASSSWTNYEQYF TGTGCCAGCAGCTCCTGGACTAACTACGAGCAGTACTTC
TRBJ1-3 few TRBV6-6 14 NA CASTRTASGNTIYF TGTGCCAGCACCCGCACAGCTTCTGGAAACACCATATATTTT
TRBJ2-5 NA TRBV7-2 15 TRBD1 CASSRWEDRAETQYF TGTGCCAGCAGCCGCTGGGAGGACAGGGCAGAGACCCAGTACTTC
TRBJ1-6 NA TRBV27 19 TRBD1 CASSTDRGYTNIAYSPLHF TGTGCCAGCAGTACGGACAGGGGGTACACCAATATCGCGTATTCACCCCTCCACTTT
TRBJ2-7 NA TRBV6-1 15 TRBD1 CASRDRGFVPYEQYF TGTGCCAGCAGGGACAGGGGATTTGTCCCCTACGAGCAGTACTTC
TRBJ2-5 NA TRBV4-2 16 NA CASSLSGPGGMETQYF TGTGCCAGCAGCCTCTCCGGCCCTGGGGGCATGGAGACCCAGTACTTC
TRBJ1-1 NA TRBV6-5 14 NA CASSYSNTGDEAFF TGTGCCAGCAGTTACTCGAATACAGGAGATGAAGCTTTCTTT
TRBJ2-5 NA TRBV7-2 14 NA CASSLGQHQETQYF TGTGCCAGCAGCTTAGGGCAACACCAAGAGACCCAGTACTTC
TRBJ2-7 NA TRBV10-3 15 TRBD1 CAISESWDRNYEQYF TGTGCCATCAGTGAGTCGTGGGACAGAAACTACGAGCAGTACTTC
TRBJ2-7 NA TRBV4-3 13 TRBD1 CASRDQGTDEQYF TGCGCCAGCAGAGACCAAGGGACAGACGAGCAGTACTTC
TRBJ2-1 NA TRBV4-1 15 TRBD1 CASSQVFTGGNEQFF TGCGCCAGCAGCCAAGTATTCACAGGGGGCAATGAGCAGTTCTTC
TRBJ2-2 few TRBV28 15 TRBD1 CASSLASGGAGELFF TGTGCCAGCAGTTTAGCCTCAGGGGGAGCCGGGGAGCTGTTTTTT
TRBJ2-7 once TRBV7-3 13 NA CASSSSPGYEQYF TGTGCCAGCAGCTCGTCACCCGGCTACGAGCAGTACTTC
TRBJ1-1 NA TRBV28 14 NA CASSLPGRNTEAFF TGTGCCAGCAGTTTACCGGGGAGGAACACTGAAGCTTTCTTT
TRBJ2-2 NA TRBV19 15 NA CASSPKLTDTGELFF TGTGCCAGTAGCCCTAAACTGACAGACACCGGGGAGCTGTTTTTT
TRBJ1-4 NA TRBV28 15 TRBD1 CASSYRGVTNEKLFF TGTGCCAGCAGTTACAGGGGTGTAACTAATGAAAAACTGTTTTTT
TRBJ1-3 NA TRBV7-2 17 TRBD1 CASSLRPGQEAGNTIYF TGTGCCAGCAGCTTACGTCCGGGACAGGAGGCAGGAAACACCATATATTTT
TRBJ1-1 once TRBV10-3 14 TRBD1 CAISAQGASTEAFF TGTGCCATCAGTGCTCAGGGGGCAAGCACTGAAGCTTTCTTT
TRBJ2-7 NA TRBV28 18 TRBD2 CASTLGPSTSGVPYEQYF TGTGCCAGCACCCTAGGTCCCTCGACTAGCGGGGTTCCCTACGAGCAGTACTTC
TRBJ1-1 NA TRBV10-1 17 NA CASKPVHTRSIDTEAFF TGCGCCAGCAAACCGGTCCATACTCGCTCTATCGACACTGAAGCTTTCTTT
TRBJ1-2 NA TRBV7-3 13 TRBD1 CASSRGTGNGYTF TGTGCCAGCAGCCGCGGGACAGGGAATGGCTACACCTTC
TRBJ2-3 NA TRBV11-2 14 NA CASSSTSDSDTQYF TGTGCCAGCAGCTCTACCTCGGACTCAGATACGCAGTATTTT
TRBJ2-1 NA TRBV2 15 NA CASSERGLSYNEQFF TGTGCCAGCAGTGAACGAGGATTGTCCTACAATGAGCAGTTCTTC
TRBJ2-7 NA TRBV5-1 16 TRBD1 CASSPAPGQGSYEQYF TGCGCCAGCAGCCCGGCTCCGGGACAGGGCTCCTACGAGCAGTACTTC
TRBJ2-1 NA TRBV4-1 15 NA CASSQGADSSNEQFF TGCGCCAGCAGCCAAGGGGCGGACAGTAGCAATGAGCAGTTCTTC
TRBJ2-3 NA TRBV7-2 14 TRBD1 CASSQGQHTDTQYF TGTGCCAGCAGCCAGGGACAGCACACAGATACGCAGTATTTT
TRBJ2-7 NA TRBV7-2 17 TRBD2 CASSSGTSGSLFHEQYF TGTGCCAGCAGCTCCGGGACTAGCGGGAGTCTGTTCCACGAGCAGTACTTC
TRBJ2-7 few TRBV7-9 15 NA CASSLAIGGSYEQYF TGTGCCAGCAGCTTAGCCATCGGCGGATCCTACGAGCAGTACTTC
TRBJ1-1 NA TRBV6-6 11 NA CASTSTTEAFF TGTGCCAGCACCTCGACAACAGAAGCTTTCTTT
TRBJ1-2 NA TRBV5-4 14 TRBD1 CASSLGQGDYGYTF TGTGCCAGCAGCTTGGGGCAGGGGGACTATGGCTACACCTTC
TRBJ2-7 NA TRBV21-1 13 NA CAAYWQGGYEQYF TGTGCCGCTTACTGGCAGGGAGGGTACGAGCAGTACTTC
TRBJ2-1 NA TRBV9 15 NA CASSGLASSYNEQFF TGTGCCAGCAGCGGATTAGCCAGCTCCTACAATGAGCAGTTCTTC
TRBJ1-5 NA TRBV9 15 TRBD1 CASSATGIGDQPQHF TGTGCCAGCAGCGCGACAGGGATTGGGGATCAGCCCCAGCATTTT
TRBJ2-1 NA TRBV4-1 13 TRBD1 CASSQVAGGKQFF TGCGCCAGCAGCCAAGTGGCAGGGGGAAAGCAGTTCTTC
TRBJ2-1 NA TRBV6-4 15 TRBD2 CASRPSAGGPGEQFF TGTGCCAGCAGGCCATCTGCGGGAGGGCCCGGTGAGCAGTTCTTC
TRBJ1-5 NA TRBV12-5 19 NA CASGLVTLSWLKGDQPQHF TGTGCTAGTGGTTTGGTGACTCTGTCTTGGCTTAAAGGGGATCAGCCCCAGCATTTT
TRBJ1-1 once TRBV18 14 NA CASSPLAVNTEAFF TGTGCCAGCTCACCACTTGCAGTGAACACTGAAGCTTTCTTT
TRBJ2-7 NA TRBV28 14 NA CASSSDLIASREYF TGTGCCAGCAGTTCGGATCTCATCGCTAGTAGAGAGTACTTC
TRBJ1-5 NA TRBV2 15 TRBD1 CASSYDRGNNQPQHF TGTGCCAGCAGTTACGACAGGGGGAACAATCAGCCCCAGCATTTT
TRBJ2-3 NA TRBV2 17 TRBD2 CASSDPGLAGDTDTQYF TGTGCCAGCAGTGACCCGGGACTAGCGGGAGACACAGATACGCAGTATTTT
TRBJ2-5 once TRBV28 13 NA CASSPANGETQYF TGTGCCAGCAGTCCCGCGAACGGGGAGACCCAGTACTTC
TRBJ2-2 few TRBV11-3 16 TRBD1 CASSQTTGGLTGELFF TGTGCCAGCAGCCAGACGACAGGGGGCCTCACCGGGGAGCTGTTTTTT
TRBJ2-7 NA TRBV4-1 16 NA CASSQGFTSYSYEQYF TGCGCCAGCAGCCAAGGGTTTACTAGTTACTCCTACGAGCAGTACTTC
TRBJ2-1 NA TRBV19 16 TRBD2 CASSMRPTSGSHEQFF TGTGCCAGTAGTATGAGGCCGACTAGCGGGAGCCATGAGCAGTTCTTC